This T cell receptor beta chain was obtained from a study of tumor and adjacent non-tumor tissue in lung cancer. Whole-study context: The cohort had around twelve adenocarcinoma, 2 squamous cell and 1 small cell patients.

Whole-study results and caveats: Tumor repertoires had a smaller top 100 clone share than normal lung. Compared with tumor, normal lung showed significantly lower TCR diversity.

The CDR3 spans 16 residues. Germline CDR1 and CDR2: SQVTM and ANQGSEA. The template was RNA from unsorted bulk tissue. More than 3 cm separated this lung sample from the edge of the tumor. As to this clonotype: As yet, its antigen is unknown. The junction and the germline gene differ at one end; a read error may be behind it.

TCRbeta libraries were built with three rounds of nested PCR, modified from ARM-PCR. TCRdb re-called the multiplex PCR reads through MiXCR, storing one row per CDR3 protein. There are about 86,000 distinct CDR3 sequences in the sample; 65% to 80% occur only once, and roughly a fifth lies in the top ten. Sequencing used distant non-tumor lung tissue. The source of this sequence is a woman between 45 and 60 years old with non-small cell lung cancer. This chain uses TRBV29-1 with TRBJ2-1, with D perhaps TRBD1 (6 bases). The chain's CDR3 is CSVVPQGPGSYNEHFF. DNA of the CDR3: TGCAGCGTTGTCCCCCAGGGGCCCGGGTCATACAATGAGCATTTTTTC.